Listed here is a single T cell receptor (beta chain). Its ends do not fully match the called genes, so a read error is possible. This entry is derived from a study of tumor-infiltrating lymphocytes in primary liver carcinoma. Turning to the study itself: The patient population consisted of men and women between 30 and 69 years of age.

The tissue used was unsorted bulk material of about 19-34 mg. RNA and DNA were co-extracted from it with the AllPrep DNA/RNA mini kit. Priming with a constant-region primer yielded TCR beta cDNA from about 510 ng total RNA. Library construction for TCR beta comprised three nested multiplex PCR rounds performed with slightly modified ARM-PCR. TCRdb redid the calling of the multiplex PCR reads with MiXCR, one entry per CDR3 protein. The data contain over 25,000 distinct CDR3 sequences, roughly 80% of them singletons. The receptor was derived from a middle-aged man with primary liver carcinoma and hepatitis B virus infection. Sequencing was done on a sample of liver tumor tissue from sampling region 3. Subset of the sample: tumor region T3, left-lateral pole.

This CDR3 reads CASSQGGAGAYSEQSF. As DNA, the CDR3 is TGTGCCAGCAGTCAGGGAGGGGCGGGAGCTTACAGTGAGCAGTCCTTC. V gene TRBV5-4 combines with J gene TRBJ2-1; 7 bases match TRBD2. The germline V gene encodes CDR1 SGHNT and CDR2 YYREEE (reference sequence). The length of the CDR3 is 16 residues.